These 18 T cell receptor beta chains were sequenced from one sample in a study of blood T cells in healthy people across ages. The second PCR ran roughly 7 to 11 cycles with a sample-barcoded 5' primer and J-beta primers. TCRdb independently ran MiXCR on the 5' RACE reads; one entry per CDR3 protein. The data contain about 1 million distinct CDR3 sequences, roughly 45% of them singletons. The specimen was blood. These receptor sequences come from a woman in her sixties or seventies in good health.

J is TRBJ2-1 and V is TRBV5-1, with 12 bases lining up with TRBD2. The CDR3 has 17 residues. The junction had 14 bases not matched to a gene; V was cut back by 4 bases and J by 9 bases. CDR1 SGHRS and CDR2 YFSETQ come from the germline V gene. CDR3 coding DNA: TGCGCCAGCAGCCTACAGGCGACTAGCGGGAGCAAAGGTGAGCAGTTCTTC. Translating it yields CASSLQATSGSKGEQFF.

Of note for this clonotype: This clone may be a read error of a much larger clone one base away. The genes are TRBV24-1 and TRBJ2-1; D gene unclear. The J call may be mistaken, given a closer DNA end match to TRBJ2-7. Germline V CDR1 and CDR2: KGHDR, SFDVKD. This CDR3 comprises 17 residues. CDR3 protein: CATSDSPPIRNYNEQYF. CDR3 sequence (DNA): TGTGCCACCAGTGATTCCCCTCCGATAAGGAACTACAATGAGCAGTACTTC.

This clonotype turned up a few times. The chain joins TRBV20-1 to TRBJ2-3; 8 nucleotides match TRBD2. Trimming removed 3 bases from V and 4 bases from J; junction bases left unmatched: 3. The germline V gene has CDR1 DFQATT and CDR2 SNEGSKA (reference sequence). This CDR3 is built from 13 residues. This CDR3 is CSASLAGADTQYF. The CDR3 region has the DNA TGCAGTGCTAGCCTAGCGGGCGCAGATACGCAGTATTTT.

This sequence joins TRBV27 and TRBJ2-7; 11 nucleotides match TRBD2. CDR1 is MNHEY and CDR2 is SMNVEV in the germline V gene (reference sequence). The CDR3 has 14 amino acids. Losses at the gene ends were 6 bases for V and 5 bases for J; bases not matched to a gene: 6. In nucleotides, the CDR3 is TGTGCCAGCAGAACTAGCGGGAGAGGGGACGAGCAGTACTTC. Protein: CASRTSGRGDEQYF.

This clonotype has more than one count but fewer than ten. The gene calls are TRBV28 and TRBJ2-7; D is unresolved. V lost 5 bases and J lost 1, with 15 bases in between. The CDR3 contains 15 residues. Germline-derived CDR1 and CDR2 are MDHEN and SYDVKM. In DNA form, the CDR3 reads TGTGCCAGCAGTCTCCCGGCATTACAATCCTACGAGCAGTACTTC. This sequence encodes CASSLPALQSYEQYF.

This clonotype was found once. The chain recombines TRBV28 with TRBJ1-2; 10 bases map to TRBD1. CDR1 is MDHEN and CDR2 is SYDVKM in the germline V gene. V lost 3 bases and J lost 11; bases outside the gene matches: 9. This CDR3 has 14 amino acids. DNA of the CDR3: TGTGCCAGCAGTTTGGGGTCGGACAGGGGGAGGTACACCTTC. This gives the protein CASSLGSDRGRYTF.

V usage is TRBV20-1 and J usage is TRBJ2-3; 9 nucleotides align to TRBD2. In germline, CDR1 is DFQATT, CDR2 SNEGSKA (reference sequence). The CDR3 has 14 amino acids. The J segment lost 8 bases and the V segment lost 0 bases, leaving 6 bases of the junction unmatched. CDR3 protein: CSARESSGTSTQYF. The CDR3 bases are TGCAGTGCTAGAGAGTCTAGCGGGACATCTACGCAGTATTTT.

This chain joins TRBV4-2 and TRBJ2-1; a possible D gene is TRBD2 (5 bases). The J call may be in error: the DNA end matches TRBJ2-7 better. The germline V gene encodes CDR1 LGHNA and CDR2 YNFKEQ. This CDR3 is 15 amino acids long. The CDR3 DNA follows: TGTGCCAGCAGCCAGTCTCACCTAGCCGACAATGAGCAGTACTTC. Its protein product is CASSQSHLADNEQYF.

CDR3 loop: CASSEQIGDRGQLETQYF. The CDR3 nucleotides are TGTGCCAGCAGTGAACAGATAGGAGACAGGGGGCAATTAGAGACCCAGTACTTC. This chain connects TRBV25-1 to TRBJ2-5; 10 bases line up with TRBD1. The germline V gene has CDR1 MGHDK and CDR2 SYGVNS. The CDR3 covers 18 residues. V gave up 2 bases and J gave up 4 bases; unmatched junction bases: 13.

The chain employs TRBV28 and TRBJ2-1; 12 nucleotides match TRBD2. Trimming removed 5 bases from V and 7 bases from J; junction bases left unmatched: 6. The CDR3 is 15 amino acids. CDR1 and CDR2 from the germline V gene are MDHEN and SYDVKM. The CDR3 reads CASSQTSGSKNEQFF. The CDR3 nucleotides read TGTGCCAGCAGTCAGACTAGCGGGAGTAAAAATGAGCAGTTCTTC.

The rearrangement uses TRBV4-2 and TRBJ2-5, with 10 bases lining up with TRBD2. The V and J ends lost 0 bases and 5 bases, in that order; junction bases with no gene match: 9. CDR3 length: 17 residues. CDR1 LGHNA and CDR2 YNFKEQ come from the germline V gene. This chain's CDR3 is CASSQDSSGSFGETQYF. The CDR3 DNA reads TGTGCCAGCAGCCAAGATTCTAGCGGGAGTTTTGGGGAGACCCAGTACTTC.

This clonotype has a count of ten or more. The genes are TRBV20-1 and TRBJ2-6; a weak D match, TRBD2 (5 bases). Germline lookup yields CDR1 DFQATT and CDR2 SNEGSKA (reference sequence). V was shortened by 0 bases and J by 0 bases, with 15 bases between the two germline ends. This CDR3 is 18 amino acids long. In DNA, the CDR3 is TGCAGTGCTAGAGATCAGGCCCAGCGGATCTCTGGGGCCAACGTCCTGACTTTC. Protein sequence: CSARDQAQRISGANVLTF.

This rearrangement joins TRBV10-1 to TRBJ2-2; perhaps TRBD1 as D (5 bases). Trimming removed 5 bases at V and 6 bases at J, with 16 bases between. Per germline, CDR1 WNHNN and CDR2 SYGVQD (reference sequence). The length of the CDR3 is 15 residues. CDR3 region: CASSPATGLAGELFF. CDR3 coding DNA: TGCGCCAGCAGTCCAGCCACAGGTTTGGCCGGGGAGCTGTTTTTT.

This clonotype was seen only a few times. The V gene is TRBV6-5, the J gene TRBJ1-2; D is unclear. The V end was cut by 2 bases, the J end by 4 bases, with 8 bases between. This CDR3 is built from 13 residues. Germline V lookup: CDR1 MNHEY, CDR2 SVGAGI. CDR3 sequence (DNA): TGTGCCAGCAGTTACCAAAGTGCCTATGGCTACACCTTC. Residues: CASSYQSAYGYTF.

This clonotype came up many times. At one end, the junction sequence differs from germline, possibly due to a read error. The CDR3 loop is CASSLEGSSYEQYF. The DNA of the CDR3 is TGTGCCAGCAGCTTGGAAGGGTCCTCCTACGAGCAGTACTTC. J is TRBJ2-7 and V is TRBV5-1; D not resolved. The CDR3 loop spans 14 amino acids. Germline CDR1 is SGHRS and CDR2 is YFSETQ.

V is TRBV9 and J is TRBJ2-5; D gene uncertain. The CDR3 consists of 15 residues. The V and J ends lost 2 bases and 1 base respectively, with 12 bases between them. Germline CDR1 reads SGDLS; CDR2 reads YYNGEE. The CDR3 loop reads CASSVGGGVQETQYF. The DNA for the CDR3 is TGTGCCAGCAGCGTGGGCGGTGGGGTCCAAGAGACCCAGTACTTC.

The chain has TRBV3-1 and TRBJ2-5; D unresolved. Germline-derived CDR1 and CDR2 are LGHDT and YNNKEL (reference sequence). The CDR3 consists of 14 residues. V was pared by 4 bases and J by 3 bases, with 12 bases between. The CDR3 DNA reads as TGTGCCAGCAGCCCATCAGTTTCCAAAGAGACCCAGTACTTC. The encoded protein is CASSPSVSKETQYF.

Remarks on this clonotype: One junction end does not reproduce the germline sequence, and a read error may be involved. The V and J genes are TRBV12-3 or TRBV12-4 and TRBJ1-1; 7 bases align to TRBD1. The CDR3 runs 15 residues. The CDR3 loop is CTSSLSRGRVTEAFF. Written as DNA, the CDR3 is TGTACCAGCAGTTTATCGAGGGGGCGGGTCACTGAAGCTTTCTTT.